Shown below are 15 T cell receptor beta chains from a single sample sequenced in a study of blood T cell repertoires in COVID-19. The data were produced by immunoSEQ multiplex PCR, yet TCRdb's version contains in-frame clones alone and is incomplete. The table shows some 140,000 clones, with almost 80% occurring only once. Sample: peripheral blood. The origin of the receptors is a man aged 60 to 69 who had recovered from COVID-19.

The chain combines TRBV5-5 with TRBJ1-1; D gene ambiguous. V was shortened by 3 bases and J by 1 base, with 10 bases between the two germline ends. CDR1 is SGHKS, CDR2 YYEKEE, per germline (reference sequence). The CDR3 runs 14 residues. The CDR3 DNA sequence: TGTGCCAGCAGCTGGGCAATGGGGAACACTGAAGCTTTCTTT. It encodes CASSWAMGNTEAFF.

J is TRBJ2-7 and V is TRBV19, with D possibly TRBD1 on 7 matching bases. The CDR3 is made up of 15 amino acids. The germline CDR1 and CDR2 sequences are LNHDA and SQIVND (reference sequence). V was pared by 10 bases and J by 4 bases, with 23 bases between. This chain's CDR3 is CATQGGRGQAYEQYF. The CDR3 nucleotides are TGTGCCACCCAGGGGGGAAGGGGACAAGCTTACGAGCAGTACTTC. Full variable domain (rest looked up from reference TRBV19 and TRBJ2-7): DGGITQSPKYLFRKEGQNVTLSCEQNLNHDAMYWYRQDPGQGLRLIYYSQIVNDFQKGDIAEGYSVSREKKESFPLTVTSAQKNPTAFYLCATQGGRGQAYEQYFGPGTRLTVT.

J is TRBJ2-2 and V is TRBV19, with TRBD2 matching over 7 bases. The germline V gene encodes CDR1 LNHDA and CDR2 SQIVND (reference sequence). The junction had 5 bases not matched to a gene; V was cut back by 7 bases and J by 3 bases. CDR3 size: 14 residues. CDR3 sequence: CASTESGDTGELFF. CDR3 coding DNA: TGTGCCAGTACCGAGAGCGGGGACACCGGGGAGCTGTTTTTT.

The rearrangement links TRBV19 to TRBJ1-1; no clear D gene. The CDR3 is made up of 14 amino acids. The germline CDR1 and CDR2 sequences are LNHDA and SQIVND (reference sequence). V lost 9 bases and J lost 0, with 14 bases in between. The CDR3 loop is CASTIGFLNTEAFF. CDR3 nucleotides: TGTGCCAGCACAATCGGGTTTCTGAACACTGAAGCTTTCTTT.

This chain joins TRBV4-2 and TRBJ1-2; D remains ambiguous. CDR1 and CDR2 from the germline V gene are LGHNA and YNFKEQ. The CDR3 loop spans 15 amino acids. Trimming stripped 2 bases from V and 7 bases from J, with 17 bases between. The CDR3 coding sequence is TGTGCCAGCAGCCAACGTATAGGGAGCCCAGTTGGCTACACCTTC. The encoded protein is CASSQRIGSPVGYTF.

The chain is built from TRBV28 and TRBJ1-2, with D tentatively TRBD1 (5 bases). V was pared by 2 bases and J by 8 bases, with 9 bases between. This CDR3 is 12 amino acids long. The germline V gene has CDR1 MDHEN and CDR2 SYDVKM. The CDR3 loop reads CASSLRDLGYTF. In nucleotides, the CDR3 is TGTGCCAGCAGTTTAAGGGACTTGGGCTACACCTTC.

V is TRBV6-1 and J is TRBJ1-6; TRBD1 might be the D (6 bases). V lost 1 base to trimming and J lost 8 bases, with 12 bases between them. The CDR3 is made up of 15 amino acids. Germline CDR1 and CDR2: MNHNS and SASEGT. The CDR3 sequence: CASSEGPPGDSPLHF. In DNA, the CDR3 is TGTGCCAGCAGTGAAGGCCCGCCAGGGGATTCACCCCTCCACTTT.

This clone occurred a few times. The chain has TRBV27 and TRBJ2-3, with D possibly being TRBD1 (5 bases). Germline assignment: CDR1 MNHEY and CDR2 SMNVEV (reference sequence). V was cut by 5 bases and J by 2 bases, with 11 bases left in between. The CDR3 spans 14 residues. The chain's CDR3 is CASSHQTDTDTQYF. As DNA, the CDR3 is TGTGCCAGCAGTCACCAGACAGACACAGATACGCAGTATTTT.

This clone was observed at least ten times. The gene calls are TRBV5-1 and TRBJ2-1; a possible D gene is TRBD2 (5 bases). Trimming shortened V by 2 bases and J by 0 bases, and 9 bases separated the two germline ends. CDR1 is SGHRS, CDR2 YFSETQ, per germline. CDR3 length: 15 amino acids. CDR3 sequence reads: CASSFVGSSYNEQFF. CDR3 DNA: TGCGCCAGCAGCTTCGTGGGGAGCTCCTACAATGAGCAGTTCTTC.

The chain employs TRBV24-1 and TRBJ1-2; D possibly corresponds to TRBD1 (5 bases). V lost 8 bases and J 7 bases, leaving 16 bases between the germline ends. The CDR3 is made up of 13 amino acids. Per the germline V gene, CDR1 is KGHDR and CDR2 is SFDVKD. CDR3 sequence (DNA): TGTGCCACCAACGGGGGTTTAGTTGGTGGCTACACCTTC. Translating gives CATNGGLVGGYTF.

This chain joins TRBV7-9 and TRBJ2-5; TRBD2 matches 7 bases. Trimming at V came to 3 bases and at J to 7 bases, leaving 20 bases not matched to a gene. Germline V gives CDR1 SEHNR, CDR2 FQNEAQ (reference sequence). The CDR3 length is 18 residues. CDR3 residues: CASSFRTHNKGPGGTQYF. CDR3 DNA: TGTGCCAGCAGCTTCCGGACCCATAACAAGGGTCCGGGAGGGACCCAGTACTTC.

The DNA for the CDR3 is TGCAGTGCTAGTCCGCTCGACTCTCCGAGCTCCTACAATGAGCAGTTCTTC. Encoded protein: CSASPLDSPSSYNEQFF. This chain connects TRBV20-1 to TRBJ2-1; D remains ambiguous. V was cut by 3 bases and J by 0 bases, with 18 bases left in between. Germline CDR1 and CDR2: DFQATT and SNEGSKA (reference sequence). The CDR3 loop spans 17 amino acids.

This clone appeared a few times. CDR3 region: CATGALGDTDTQYF. The CDR3 DNA reads TGTGCCACGGGAGCACTAGGGGACACAGATACGCAGTATTTT. J is TRBJ2-3 and V is TRBV10-3; tentatively, D is TRBD2 (6 bases). Germline-derived CDR1 and CDR2 are ENHRY and SYGVKD. V lost 10 bases, J lost 2 bases, and 16 bases lay in between. This CDR3 contains 14 residues.

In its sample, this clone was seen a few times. For the CDR3, the DNA is TGCAGCGTTCGATCGGGGTTGGGCTATGGCTACACCTTC. Its protein product is CSVRSGLGYGYTF. J is TRBJ1-2 and V is TRBV29-1; D gene uncertain. The germline CDR1 and CDR2 sequences are SQVTM and ANQGSEA. Trimming left V 5 bases short and J 4 bases short, with 14 bases between. This CDR3 has 13 amino acids.

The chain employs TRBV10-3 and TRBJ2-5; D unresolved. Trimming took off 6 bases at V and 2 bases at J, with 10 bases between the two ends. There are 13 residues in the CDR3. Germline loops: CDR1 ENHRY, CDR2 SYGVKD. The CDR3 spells CAISRVGQETQYF. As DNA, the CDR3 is TGTGCCATCAGCCGGGTTGGACAAGAGACCCAGTACTTC.